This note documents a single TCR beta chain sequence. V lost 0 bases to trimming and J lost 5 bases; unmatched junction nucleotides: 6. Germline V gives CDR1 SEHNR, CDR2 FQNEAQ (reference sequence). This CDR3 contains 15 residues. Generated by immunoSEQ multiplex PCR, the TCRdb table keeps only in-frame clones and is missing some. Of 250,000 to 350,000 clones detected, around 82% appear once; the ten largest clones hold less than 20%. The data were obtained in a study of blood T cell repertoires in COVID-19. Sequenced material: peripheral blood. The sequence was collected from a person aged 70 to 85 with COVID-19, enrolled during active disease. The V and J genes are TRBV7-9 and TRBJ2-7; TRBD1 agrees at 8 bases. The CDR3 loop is CASSLARDRGHEQYF. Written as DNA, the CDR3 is TGTGCCAGCAGCTTAGCGCGTGACAGGGGCCACGAGCAGTACTTC.